Below, one TCR beta chain is given with its context. The data were obtained in a study of blood T cell repertoires in COVID-19. Study information: Acute and convalescent COVID-19 specimens originated in the United States, Italy and Spain. The analysed material was cDNA or gDNA that came from T cells, B-cell-depleted T cells, or PBMCs.

Per the original data handling: Amplification with reference gene primers provided the estimates of nucleated cell counts. The repertoire was sequenced with immunoSEQ multiplex PCR; TCRdb's copy has only in-frame clones and lacks some. V and J calls and clone size are copied from that table; D and trimming were computed from the DNA. The sample comprises more than 95,000 clones, about four fifths of which are singletons, and approximately 12% rests with the top ten. This receptor was taken from a man in his sixties with acute or convalescent COVID-19. Sequences were obtained from peripheral blood.

The DNA for the CDR3 is TGTGCCAGCAGTGTTTCGGGGGATGGGGAGCAGTACTTC. It translates to CASSVSGDGEQYF. The chain is built from TRBV6-4 and TRBJ2-7; D possibly corresponds to TRBD2 (6 bases). CDR3 length: 13 amino acids. The V gene lost 4 bases and the J gene lost 7 bases, with 14 bases spanning the gap. From germline, CDR1 is MRHNA and CDR2 SNTAGT.